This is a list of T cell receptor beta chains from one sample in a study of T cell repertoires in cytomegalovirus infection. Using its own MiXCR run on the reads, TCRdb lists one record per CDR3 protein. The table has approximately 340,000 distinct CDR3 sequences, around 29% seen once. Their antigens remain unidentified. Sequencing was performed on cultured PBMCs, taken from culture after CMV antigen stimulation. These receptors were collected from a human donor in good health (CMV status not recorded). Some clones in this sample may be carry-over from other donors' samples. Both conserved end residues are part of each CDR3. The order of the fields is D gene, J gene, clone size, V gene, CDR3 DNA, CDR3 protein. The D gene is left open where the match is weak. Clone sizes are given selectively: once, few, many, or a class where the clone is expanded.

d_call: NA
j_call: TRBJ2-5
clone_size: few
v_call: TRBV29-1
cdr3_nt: TGCAGCGTTGGACGGCCTGTCCAAGAGACCCAGTACTTC
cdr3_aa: CSVGRPVQETQYF

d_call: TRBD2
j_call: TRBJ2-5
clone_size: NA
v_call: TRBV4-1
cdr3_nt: TGTGCCAGCAGCCAAGAGGACCCACTAGCGACCCAAGAGACCCAGTACTTC
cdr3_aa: CASSQEDPLATQETQYF

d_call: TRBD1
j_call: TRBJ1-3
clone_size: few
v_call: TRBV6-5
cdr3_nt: TGTGCCAGCAGTCTGGACAGGGACTCTGGAAACACCATATATTTT
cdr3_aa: CASSLDRDSGNTIYF

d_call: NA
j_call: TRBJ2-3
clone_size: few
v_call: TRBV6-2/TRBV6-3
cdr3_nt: TGTGCCAGCAGTCCCCTTTTAAATCCAGATACGCAGTATTTT
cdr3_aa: CASSPLLNPDTQYF

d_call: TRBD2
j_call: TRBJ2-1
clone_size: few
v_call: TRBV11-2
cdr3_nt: TGTGCCAGCAGCCTCACCGGGACTAGCGGGAGCATCTACAATGAGCAGTTCTTC
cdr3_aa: CASSLTGTSGSIYNEQFF

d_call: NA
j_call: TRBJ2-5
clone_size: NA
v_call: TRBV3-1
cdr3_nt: TGTGCCAGCAGCCAAGAGTTAGGCTCGGAGACCCAGTACTTC
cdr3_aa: CASSQELGSETQYF

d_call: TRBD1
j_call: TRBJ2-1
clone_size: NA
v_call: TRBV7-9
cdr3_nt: TGTGCCAGCAGGGCCGGACAGGACAACTACAATGAGCAGTTCTTC
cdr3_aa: CASRAGQDNYNEQFF

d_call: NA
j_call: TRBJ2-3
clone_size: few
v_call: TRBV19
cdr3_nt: TGTGCCAGTAGTATGGAGGTCCGCACAGATACGCAGTATTTT
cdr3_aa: CASSMEVRTDTQYF

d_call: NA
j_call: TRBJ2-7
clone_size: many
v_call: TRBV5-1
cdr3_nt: TGCGCCAGCAGCTTGATCGAGCACGAGCAGTACTTC
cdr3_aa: CASSLIEHEQYF

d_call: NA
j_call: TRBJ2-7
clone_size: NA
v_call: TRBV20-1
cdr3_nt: TGCAGTGCTAGAGGGTGGCAGGGGAAAGAGAACGAGCAGTACTTC
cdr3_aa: CSARGWQGKENEQYF

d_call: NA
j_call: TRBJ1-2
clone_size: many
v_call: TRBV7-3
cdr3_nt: TGTGCCAGCAGCCCGGAGGGGGTTGGTTATGGCTACACCTTC
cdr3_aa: CASSPEGVGYGYTF

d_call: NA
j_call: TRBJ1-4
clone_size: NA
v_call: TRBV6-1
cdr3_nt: TGTGCCAGCACAACAACTAATGAAAAACTGTTTTTT
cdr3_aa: CASTTTNEKLFF

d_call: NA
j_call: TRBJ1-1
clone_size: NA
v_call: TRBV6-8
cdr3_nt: TGTGCCAGCAGCCCTACCCGGACCACTGAAGCTTTCTTT
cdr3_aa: CASSPTRTTEAFF

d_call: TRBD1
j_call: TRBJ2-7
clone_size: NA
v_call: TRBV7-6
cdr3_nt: TGTGCCAGCAGCTCCTCCCGGTGGGTGAGGGGGCGCCCGGGCGAGCAGTACTTC
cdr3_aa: CASSSSRWVRGRPGEQYF